The next 24 T cell receptor beta chains were all read from a single sample in a study of T-cell reconstitution after alpha-beta-depleted transplantation in children. Unique molecular identifiers were used to barcode this TCRbeta library. TCRdb ran MiXCR on the PCR reads and lists one entry per CDR3 protein. The data contain around 450,000 distinct CDR3 sequences, roughly a tenth of them singletons. The sample was PBMCs, taken before TCRalphabeta/CD19-depleted stem cell transplant. These receptors all come from a child aged 2 to 10 with inherited bone marrow failure, due to receive a stem cell transplant.

This clonotype was seen ten or more times. The chain is built from TRBV4-3 and TRBJ2-3; TRBD2 matches 7 bases. V trimming: 0 bases; J trimming: 2 bases; junction bases outside the gene matches: 5. Germline loops: CDR1 LGHNA, CDR2 YSLEER. The CDR3 contains 16 residues. In nucleotides, the CDR3 is TGCGCCAGCAGCCAAGATCGACTAGCCAACACAGATACGCAGTATTTT. Translating gives CASSQDRLANTDTQYF.

This clonotype was observed many times. The J gene is TRBJ2-7, the V gene TRBV6-6, with D tentatively TRBD2 (6 bases). CDR3 size: 12 residues. The V gene's germline CDR1 is MNHNY and CDR2 SVGAGI (reference sequence). V gave up 6 bases and J gave up 5 bases, with 11 bases separating them. The CDR3 is CASRSWRDEQYF. The CDR3 nucleotides are TGTGCCAGCAGGTCTTGGAGGGACGAGCAGTACTTC.

There are a few counts of this clonotype. The V and J genes are TRBV28 and TRBJ1-1; TRBD1 matches 8 bases. J lost 1 base, V lost 5 bases, and 6 bases had no gene match. CDR1 and CDR2 (germline): MDHEN, SYDVKM. The CDR3 consists of 15 residues. This chain's CDR3 is CASSMTGTGNTEAFF. CDR3 bases: TGTGCCAGCAGTATGACCGGGACAGGGAACACTGAAGCTTTCTTT.

This chain connects TRBV27 to TRBJ2-4; a possible D gene is TRBD1 (6 bases). The length of the CDR3 is 15 residues. CDR1 and CDR2 (germline): MNHEY, SMNVEV (reference sequence). V lost 5 bases and J 4 bases, leaving 15 bases between the germline ends. CDR3 sequence reads: CASSQNPQGKNIQYF. The DNA of the CDR3 is TGTGCCAGCAGTCAGAATCCACAGGGTAAAAACATTCAGTACTTC.

Note on this clonotype: With a much larger clone just one base away, this may be a read error. The chain couples TRBV5-4 to TRBJ2-1; 9 positions agree with TRBD2. The germline gives CDR1 SGHNT, CDR2 YYREEE (reference sequence). The CDR3 length is 14 residues. CDR3 residues: CASGSRLADNGQFF. The CDR3 DNA reads TGTGCCAGCGGAAGCCGACTAGCGGACAATGGGCAGTTCTTC.

In its sample, this clonotype was seen a few times. The junction and the germline gene differ at one end; a read error may be behind it. This chain joins TRBV7-7 and TRBJ2-7, with 9 nucleotides matching TRBD1. CDR1 SSHAT and CDR2 FNYEAQ come from the germline V gene (reference sequence). The CDR3 has 16 amino acids. The CDR3 is CASSLGGPGQGHEQYF. CDR3 DNA: TGTGCTAGCAGCTTAGGTGGCCCGGGACAGGGCCACGAGCAGTACTTC.

This clonotype was found many times. This sequence joins TRBV20-1 and TRBJ2-2, with a possible D match to TRBD1 (5 bases). Per the germline V gene, CDR1 is DFQATT and CDR2 is SNEGSKA (reference sequence). This CDR3 contains 17 residues. Trimming stripped 6 bases from V and 0 bases from J, with 20 bases between. Here the CDR3 reads CSAPPERFRANTGELFF. CDR3 nucleotides: TGCAGTGCCCCGCCAGAAAGGTTCAGGGCGAACACCGGGGAGCTGTTTTTT.

Only one count was recorded for this clonotype. A much larger clone sits a single nucleotide away, making a read error possible. This chain joins TRBV2 and TRBJ2-1; the match to TRBD2 covers 9 bases. Per germline, CDR1 SNHLY and CDR2 FYNNEI. This CDR3 has 18 amino acids. The trim removed 8 bases at V and 1 base at J, leaving 15 bases unmatched. The CDR3 sequence: CASCFPQETSGSYNEQFF. The CDR3 DNA reads as TGTGCCAGCTGTTTCCCCCAGGAAACTAGCGGGTCCTACAATGAGCAGTTCTTC.

This clonotype was seen at least ten times. V usage is TRBV14 and J usage is TRBJ1-1; D unresolved. CDR3 length: 13 amino acids. Between the trimmed V and J ends, which lost 0 bases and 2 bases, there was a span of 4 bases. The V gene's germline CDR1 is SGHDN and CDR2 FVKESK. CDR3 protein: CASSQDHNTEAFF. In nucleotides, the CDR3 is TGTGCCAGCAGCCAAGACCATAACACTGAAGCTTTCTTT.

In its sample, this clonotype was seen many times. This chain joins TRBV20-1 and TRBJ2-2; 9 bases match TRBD1. The CDR3 consists of 15 residues. The germline CDR1 and CDR2 sequences are DFQATT and SNEGSKA (reference sequence). The junction had 7 bases not matched to a gene; V was cut back by 4 bases and J by 4 bases. The CDR3 loop is CSATTGGAGTGELFF. In nucleotides, the CDR3 is TGCAGTGCTACCACAGGGGGCGCGGGCACCGGGGAGCTGTTTTTT.

This clonotype has a count of ten or more. The chain is built from TRBV15 and TRBJ1-2; D not certain. The germline V and J ends were trimmed by 1 base and 5 bases, with 14 bases remaining between them. Germline V CDR1 and CDR2: LNHNV, YYDKDF (reference sequence). The CDR3 contains 15 residues. CDR3 bases: TGTGCCACCAGCAGAGGCAGGTGGCAACGTTATGGCTACACCTTC. It specifies CATSRGRWQRYGYTF.

This clonotype has a count of ten or more. The chain employs TRBV6-5 and TRBJ2-1, with D possibly TRBD2 on 6 matching bases. V gave up 2 bases and J gave up 6 bases, with 14 bases separating them. This CDR3 region has 15 residues. Germline-derived CDR1 and CDR2 are MNHEY and SVGAGI. The CDR3 coding sequence is TGTGCCAGCAGTTACCTCGGGAGTGTGGGCAATGAGCAGTTCTTC. It specifies CASSYLGSVGNEQFF.

In its sample, this clonotype was seen a few times. V gene TRBV7-7 combines with J gene TRBJ2-5; 7 bases fit TRBD1. From germline, CDR1 is SSHAT and CDR2 FNYEAQ (reference sequence). V was clipped by 1 base and J by 5 bases; unmatched bases: 10. The length of the CDR3 is 16 residues. The CDR3 DNA sequence: TGTGCCAGCAGCTTAGTTACGGTGACAGGGACCGAGACCCAGTACTTC. It translates to CASSLVTVTGTETQYF.

V and J are TRBV7-2 and TRBJ2-3; tentative D call: TRBD1 (5 bases). Germline CDR1 SGHTA, CDR2 FQGNSA. V was clipped by 2 bases and J by 0 bases, with 9 bases between them. The CDR3 is 15 residues long. CDR3 DNA: TGTGCCAGCAGCTTACCAGGGTATAGCACAGATACGCAGTATTTT. This encodes CASSLPGYSTDTQYF.

The chain couples TRBV2 to TRBJ1-1; D may be TRBD1 (5 bases). Per germline, CDR1 SNHLY and CDR2 FYNNEI. The CDR3 consists of 14 residues. Between the trimmed V and J ends, which lost 0 bases and 4 bases, there was a span of 9 bases. CDR3 sequence: CASSEAAGITEAFF. The CDR3 bases are TGTGCCAGCAGTGAAGCAGCAGGGATCACTGAAGCTTTCTTT.

This clonotype has ten or more counts. The rearrangement uses TRBV5-1 and TRBJ2-1; no clear D gene. V was cut by 3 bases and J by 2 bases, with 9 bases left in between. Germline V lookup: CDR1 SGHRS, CDR2 YFSETQ. CDR3 length: 14 amino acids. The CDR3 coding sequence is TGCGCCAGCAGCTCGGGCCTAACCTACAATGAGCAGTTCTTC. This codes for CASSSGLTYNEQFF.

This clonotype was observed at least ten times. The gene calls are TRBV10-2 and TRBJ2-3; 8 nucleotides align to TRBD2. Germline V gene sequence: CDR1 WSHSY, CDR2 SAAADI. This CDR3 spans 16 amino acids. J gave up 5 bases and V 2 bases, and 9 bases lay outside the gene matches. As DNA, the CDR3 is TGCGCCAGCAGTGAGGAATCGGGAGGGCCCGGAGATACGCAGTATTTT. This encodes CASSEESGGPGDTQYF.

At least ten counts were recorded for this clonotype. This chain connects TRBV9 to TRBJ2-5, with a possible D match to TRBD1 (5 bases). The CDR3 spans 16 residues. Trimming shortened V by 0 bases and J by 3 bases, and 15 bases separated the two germline ends. Germline CDR1 SGDLS, CDR2 YYNGEE. CDR3 protein: CASSVVPGQGKETQYF. The CDR3 DNA is TGTGCCAGCAGCGTAGTCCCCGGGCAGGGAAAAGAGACCCAGTACTTC.

There are many counts of this clonotype. This rearrangement joins TRBV28 to TRBJ2-3; D call uncertain. Germline CDR1 MDHEN, CDR2 SYDVKM. The CDR3 extends over 16 amino acids. Trimming removed 6 bases from V and 0 bases from J, with 16 bases in between. The CDR3 nucleotides are TGTGCCAGCAGAAACGACATCGACCTAAGCACAGATACGCAGTATTTT. Encoded protein: CASRNDIDLSTDTQYF.

This clonotype was counted many times. The chain joins TRBV7-2 to TRBJ1-4, with D perhaps TRBD1 (6 bases). CDR1 is SGHTA and CDR2 is FQGNSA in the germline V gene. The CDR3 covers 15 residues. V dropped 2 bases and J dropped 8 bases, with 15 bases sitting between them. CDR3 coding DNA: TGTGCCAGCAGCTTAAACCCTTACAGGGACGAAAAACTGTTTTTT. Translated: CASSLNPYRDEKLFF.

A word on this clonotype: The junction departs from germline at one end; a sequencing error may be responsible. This chain connects TRBV12-3 or TRBV12-4 to TRBJ1-2, with D hard to call. CDR3 length equals 14 residues. CDR3 bases: TGTGCCAGAAGTTTAGCTTCGGAAACTTATGGCTACACCTTC. Translated: CARSLASETYGYTF.

This clonotype was seen only a few times. The chain recombines TRBV7-6 with TRBJ2-1, with D possibly matching TRBD1 (5 bases). Germline values: CDR1 SGHVS, CDR2 FNYEAQ. The CDR3 has 16 amino acids. Trimming stripped 4 bases from V and 0 bases from J, with 13 bases between. DNA of the CDR3: TGTGCCAGCAGCTACTCGACAGCGAGCTCCTACAATGAGCAGTTCTTC. Its protein is CASSYSTASSYNEQFF.

This clonotype was seen repeatedly, ten times or more. J is TRBJ1-1 and V is TRBV9; D is uncertain. Germline V gene data show CDR1 as SGDLS and CDR2 as YYNGEE. The ends were cut back, 2 bases at V and 1 base at J, with 9 bases in the middle. This CDR3 is 14 amino acids long. CDR3 amino acids: CASSVTASNTEAFF. The CDR3, as DNA: TGTGCCAGCAGCGTTACAGCTTCGAACACTGAAGCTTTCTTT. Looking up the rest from reference TRBV9 and TRBJ1-1 gives the full variable domain: DSGVTQTPKHLITATGQRVTLRCSPRSGDLSVYWYQQSLDQGLQFLIQYYNGEERAKGNILERFSAQQFPDLHSELNLSSLELGDSALYFCASSVTASNTEAFFGQGTRLTVV.

This clonotype appeared many times. V is TRBV12-3 or TRBV12-4 and J is TRBJ1-2; possibly TRBD1 for D (5 bases). V was trimmed by 0 bases and J by 0 bases, leaving 17 bases between them. The CDR3 consists of 18 residues. CDR3 loop: CASSLALRGGPSNYGYTF. Here the CDR3 DNA reads TGTGCCAGCAGTTTAGCGCTAAGGGGCGGACCCTCTAACTATGGCTACACCTTC.